These 24 T cell receptor beta chains originate from one sample sequenced in a study of cytomegalovirus exposure and HLA in healthy donors. PCR involved 60 Vbeta and 13 Jbeta primers. Clones were sequenced by immunoSEQ multiplex PCR, and TCRdb holds only the in-frame ones, with some missing. Of more than 90,000 clones listed, 79% are singletons. The sample consisted of PBMCs. Receptor source: a young woman in good health and CMV-seropositive.

This chain links TRBV28 with TRBJ1-2; D is uncertain. Trimming took 3 bases from V and 8 from J, leaving 16 bases between them. Per germline, CDR1 MDHEN and CDR2 SYDVKM. There are 14 residues in the CDR3. This chain's CDR3 is CASSLPSEGNGYTF. The CDR3 DNA sequence: TGTGCCAGCAGTTTGCCCTCGGAGGGTAACGGCTACACCTTC.

The chain employs TRBV27 and TRBJ2-7; 10 bases align to TRBD2. The CDR3 is 15 amino acids. V lost 5 bases to trimming and J lost 4 bases; unmatched junction nucleotides: 8. Germline CDR1 and CDR2: MNHEY and SMNVEV (reference sequence). The CDR3 sequence is CASSRNSGRLYEQYF. DNA of the CDR3: TGTGCCAGCAGTCGAAATAGCGGGAGGTTATACGAGCAGTACTTC.

The V gene is TRBV5-1, the J gene TRBJ2-7; possible D gene TRBD1, 5 bases. The CDR3 runs to 15 residues. The germline V gene encodes CDR1 SGHRS and CDR2 YFSETQ. Trimming stripped 4 bases from V and 0 bases from J, with 14 bases between. The chain's CDR3 is CASSPRGQSSYEQYF. The DNA for the CDR3 is TGCGCCAGCAGCCCTAGGGGTCAAAGCTCCTACGAGCAGTACTTC.

The CDR3 DNA reads as TGCGCCAGCAGCCCTTACATCTCCTACAATGAGCAGTTCTTC. Its translation is CASSPYISYNEQFF. V is TRBV4-1 and J is TRBJ2-1; D is unresolved. The CDR3 spans 14 residues. Germline V gene sequence: CDR1 MGHRA, CDR2 YSYEKL. V dropped 4 bases and J dropped 0 bases, with 7 bases sitting between them.

This clone was seen only once. V gene TRBV27 combines with J gene TRBJ2-7; TRBD2 matches at 11 bases. The CDR3 extends over 14 amino acids. Germline V lookup: CDR1 MNHEY, CDR2 SMNVEV (reference sequence). V lost 8 bases and J lost 2; bases outside the gene matches: 5. The CDR3 protein is CASRLSGRAYEQYF. The CDR3 DNA follows: TGTGCCAGCCGCCTTAGCGGGAGGGCCTACGAGCAGTACTTC.

The chain recombines TRBV6-1 with TRBJ2-2; TRBD1 matches 8 bases. The CDR3 consists of 15 residues. V lost 5 bases to trimming and J lost 2 bases; unmatched junction nucleotides: 4. Germline loops: CDR1 MNHNS, CDR2 SASEGT. CDR3 nucleotide sequence: TGTGCCAGCAGTTGGGACAGGCGAAACACCGGGGAGCTGTTTTTT. As protein: CASSWDRRNTGELFF.

The chain uses TRBV5-4 and TRBJ2-1; the match to TRBD2 covers 9 bases. Looked up from germline, CDR1 is SGHNT and CDR2 is YYREEE (reference sequence). The V segment lost 4 bases and the J segment 6 bases; nucleotides outside the gene matches: 2. This CDR3 is 13 amino acids long. CDR3 nucleotides: TGTGCCAGCAGCCCTAGCGGGATCAATGAGCAGTTCTTC. Translating gives CASSPSGINEQFF.

This chain connects TRBV28 to TRBJ2-1; TRBD2 agrees at 11 bases. The CDR3 runs to 13 residues. Germline V lookup: CDR1 MDHEN, CDR2 SYDVKM. J lost 7 bases, V lost 7 bases, and 3 bases had no gene match. The CDR3 region is CASNLAGGNEQFF. The CDR3 DNA follows: TGTGCCAGCAACCTAGCGGGAGGAAATGAGCAGTTCTTC.

The rearrangement uses TRBV5-1 and TRBJ1-2, with D unresolved. CDR1 and CDR2 (germline): SGHRS, YFSETQ. The CDR3 covers 16 residues. V lost 2 bases and J lost 0, with 14 bases in between. The CDR3 DNA reads TGCGCCAGCAGCTTACCAGCCGGAGGGACTAACTATGGCTACACCTTC. Its protein is CASSLPAGGTNYGYTF.

V is TRBV27 and J is TRBJ1-1; no definite D call. The CDR3 runs to 14 residues. Per the germline V gene, CDR1 is MNHEY and CDR2 is SMNVEV (reference sequence). V was clipped by 2 bases and J by 4 bases, with 11 bases between them. The CDR3 loop reads CASSLARGSTEAFF. CDR3 coding DNA: TGTGCCAGCAGTTTAGCTCGGGGAAGCACTGAAGCTTTCTTT.

V is TRBV6-4 and J is TRBJ1-5, with no clear D. The CDR3 length is 12 residues. The V end lost 0 bases, the J end lost 7 bases, and 4 bases lay between the germline ends. In germline, CDR1 is MRHNA, CDR2 SNTAGT. CDR3 in amino acids: CASSDSLQPQHF. The CDR3 DNA follows: TGTGCCAGCAGTGACTCTCTACAGCCCCAGCATTTT.

This clone was observed a single time. The chain recombines TRBV9 with TRBJ2-1, with TRBD2 matching over 7 bases. Germline CDR1 reads SGDLS; CDR2 reads YYNGEE. V lost 1 base to trimming and J lost 5 bases; unmatched junction nucleotides: 15. The CDR3 contains 18 residues. The CDR3 is CASSVKPVEGGIDNEQFF. The CDR3, as DNA: TGTGCCAGCAGCGTAAAGCCGGTGGAGGGAGGGATCGACAATGAGCAGTTCTTC.

V is TRBV30 and J is TRBJ2-7, with 8 positions matching TRBD1. Per germline, CDR1 GTSNPN and CDR2 SVGIG (reference sequence). This CDR3 has 18 residues. The trim removed 0 bases at V and 2 bases at J, leaving 15 bases unmatched. The CDR3 here is CAWSVSPVGTGRAYEQYF. The CDR3 coding sequence is TGTGCCTGGAGTGTTTCCCCAGTGGGGACAGGCCGAGCCTACGAGCAGTACTTC. The full variable domain, rest sourced from reference TRBV30 and TRBJ2-7, is SQTIHQWPATLVQPVGSPLSLECTVEGTSNPNLYWYRQAAGRGLQLLFYSVGIGQISSEVPQNLSASRPQDRQFILSSKKLLLSDSGFYLCAWSVSPVGTGRAYEQYFGPGTRLTVT.

The chain uses TRBV7-9 and TRBJ1-1; tentatively, D is TRBD1 (6 bases). The CDR3 is 16 amino acids. Germline CDR1 SEHNR, CDR2 FQNEAQ (reference sequence). V was pared by 3 bases and J by 2 bases, with 16 bases between. DNA for the CDR3: TGTGCCAGCAGCTTGGACAGAAGGGCCAAAAACACTGAAGCTTTCTTT. Translating gives CASSLDRRAKNTEAFF.

The rearrangement uses TRBV30 and TRBJ1-6; possibly TRBD1 for D (5 bases). CDR3 length equals 14 residues. Germline assignment: CDR1 GTSNPN and CDR2 SVGIG (reference sequence). V was trimmed by 0 bases and J by 8 bases, leaving 11 bases between them. DNA of the CDR3: TGTGCCTGGAGTGTCTCAGGGCTTGATTCACCCCTCCACTTT. Residues: CAWSVSGLDSPLHF.

The table lists this clone with a count of one. The rearrangement joins TRBV6-5 to TRBJ2-5; D is unclear. Germline V lookup: CDR1 MNHEY, CDR2 SVGAGI. V shed 2 bases and J shed 0 bases, with 7 bases lying between them. The CDR3 length is 14 residues. The CDR3 region has the DNA TGTGCCAGCAGTTACGAGGCGGACCAAGAGACCCAGTACTTC. Its translation: CASSYEADQETQYF.

This sequence joins TRBV18 and TRBJ2-4, with 7 bases fitting TRBD2. V was clipped by 4 bases and J by 8 bases; unmatched bases: 8. Germline loops: CDR1 KGHSH, CDR2 LQKENI. This CDR3 spans 14 amino acids. The CDR3 sequence is CASSRGAGRDIQYF. DNA of the CDR3: TGTGCCAGCTCACGGGGAGCGGGACGGGACATTCAGTACTTC.

This chain uses TRBV28 with TRBJ2-5; TRBD2 might be the D (5 bases). The CDR3 runs to 15 residues. V was cut by 2 bases and J by 5 bases, with 15 bases left in between. Germline V gene lookup returns CDR1 MDHEN and CDR2 SYDVKM. In nucleotides, the CDR3 is TGTGCCAGCAGTTTACGAAGCGGCTTTGGGGAGACCCAGTACTTC. This codes for CASSLRSGFGETQYF.

The J gene is TRBJ2-3, the V gene TRBV5-1, with D maybe TRBD1 (5 bases). The CDR3 runs 14 residues. From germline, CDR1 is SGHRS and CDR2 YFSETQ. V was shortened by 2 bases and J by 2 bases, with 9 bases between the two germline ends. The CDR3 DNA sequence: TGCGCCAGCAGCTTCGACAGCTACACAGATACGCAGTATTTT. Translated, it gives CASSFDSYTDTQYF.

The V call is TRBV11-2, the J call TRBJ2-7; no definite D call. Germline V lookup: CDR1 SGHAT, CDR2 FQNNGV. This CDR3 is 14 amino acids long. Deletions cut 5 bases from V and 2 bases from J, with 13 bases between. The CDR3 loop reads CASSRLAVPYEQYF. The CDR3 DNA reads TGTGCCAGCAGCCGCCTCGCAGTCCCCTACGAGCAGTACTTC.

V is TRBV18 and J is TRBJ2-1; D is unresolved. CDR3 length: 13 residues. Per the germline V gene, CDR1 is KGHSH and CDR2 is LQKENI. Trimming shortened V by 2 bases and J by 8 bases, and 10 bases separated the two germline ends. CDR3 in DNA: TGTGCCAGCTCACCAGACTCGCAGCATGAGCAGTTCTTC. Its translation: CASSPDSQHEQFF. Together with reference TRBV18 and TRBJ2-1, the CDR3 gives the full variable domain: NAGVMQNPRHLVRRRGQEARLRCSPMKGHSHVYWYRQLPEEGLKFMVYLQKENIIDESGMPKERFSAEFPKEGPSILRIQQVVRGDSAAYFCASSPDSQHEQFFGPGTRLTVL.

The genes are TRBV5-1 and TRBJ1-3; 10 bases agree with TRBD1. J was trimmed by 4 bases and V by 0 bases; bases with no gene match: 1. This CDR3 has 15 amino acids. CDR1 is SGHRS, CDR2 YFSETQ, per germline. The CDR3 reads CASSLGQGAGNTIYF. CDR3 nucleotide sequence: TGCGCCAGCAGCTTGGGACAGGGGGCAGGAAACACCATATATTTT.

J is TRBJ2-5 and V is TRBV20-1; no definite D call. The germline CDR1 and CDR2 sequences are DFQATT and SNEGSKA (reference sequence). This CDR3 has 11 residues. Trimming removed 1 base at V and 5 bases at J, with 5 bases between. CDR3: CSARARETQYF. The CDR3, as DNA: TGCAGTGCTAGAGCCCGGGAGACCCAGTACTTC.

The chain joins TRBV28 to TRBJ1-2; no firm D call. V lost 2 bases, J lost 7 bases, and 11 bases lay in between. The CDR3 covers 13 residues. The germline CDR1 and CDR2 sequences are MDHEN and SYDVKM. This CDR3 is CASSLLSFLGYTF. DNA for the CDR3: TGTGCCAGCAGTTTACTGAGTTTTCTTGGCTACACCTTC.